This T cell receptor beta chain was captured by sequencing in a study of blood T cell repertoires in COVID-19. Background on the study: COVID-19 samples from acute and convalescent phases originated in the United States, Italy and Spain.

The authors' processing: Estimated nucleated cell counts came from reference gene primer amplification. Measured with immunoSEQ multiplex PCR; TCRdb has only the in-frame clones, and not every one. D and trimming were read from the DNA, whereas the V and J calls and clone size are those reported in that table. The repertoire holds 150,000 to 200,000 clones, with about 93% as singletons. Trimming removed 1 base from V and 7 bases from J, with 14 bases in between. The CDR3 is made up of 16 amino acids. CDR1 is SGHAT and CDR2 is FQNNGV in the germline V gene. The sample was peripheral blood. This TCR derives from a woman between 50 and 59 years old with acute or convalescent COVID-19. This sequence joins TRBV11-2 and TRBJ1-6; the D is unclear. CDR3 region: CASSLGSGGLNSPLHF. The CDR3 DNA reads TGTGCCAGCAGCTTAGGATCCGGAGGACTAAATTCACCCCTCCACTTT.